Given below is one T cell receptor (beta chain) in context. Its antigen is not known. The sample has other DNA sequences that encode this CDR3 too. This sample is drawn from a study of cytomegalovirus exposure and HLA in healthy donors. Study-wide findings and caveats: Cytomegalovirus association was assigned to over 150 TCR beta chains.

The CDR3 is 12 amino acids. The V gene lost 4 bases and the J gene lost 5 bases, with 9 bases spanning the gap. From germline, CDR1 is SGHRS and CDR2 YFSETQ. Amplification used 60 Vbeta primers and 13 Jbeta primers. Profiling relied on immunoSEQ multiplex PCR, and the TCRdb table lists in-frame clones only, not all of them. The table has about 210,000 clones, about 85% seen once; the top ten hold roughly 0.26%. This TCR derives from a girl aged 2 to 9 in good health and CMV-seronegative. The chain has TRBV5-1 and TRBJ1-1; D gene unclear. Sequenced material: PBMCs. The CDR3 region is CASSLSRTEAFF. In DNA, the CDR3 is TGCGCCAGCAGCCTGAGTCGGACTGAAGCTTTCTTT.